The 3 T cell receptor beta chains below were found in one sample sequenced in a study of Graves' ophthalmopathy and Graves' hyperthyroidism. Amplified TCR beta CDR3 regions were obtained using RNA transcripts as template. Second-round multiplex PCR came after first-round RT-PCR with HTBI primers. TCRdb re-called the multiplex PCR reads through MiXCR, storing one row per CDR3 protein. Here the sample spans around 520,000 distinct CDR3 sequences, approximately 37% being singletons. Input material: peripheral blood or thyroid tissue (not recorded which). Receptors were obtained from an adult man with Graves' hyperthyroidism.

The chain couples TRBV12-3 or TRBV12-4 to TRBJ2-5; 10 bases align to TRBD1. V was clipped by 3 bases and J by 10 bases; unmatched bases: 11. The CDR3 is 15 residues long. Written as DNA, the CDR3 is TGTGCCAGCAGTTTTTCTGGAGTGCGGACAGGGGGCCAGTACTTC. As protein: CASSFSGVRTGGQYF.

This clonotype was seen many times. V usage is TRBV13 and J usage is TRBJ1-6, with 8 nucleotides matching TRBD1. V shed 4 bases, J shed 9 bases, and the junction held 8 bases outside the gene matches. This CDR3 region has 15 residues. Germline loops: CDR1 PRHDT, CDR2 FYEKMQ (reference sequence). CDR3 residues: CASSSAGGAGSPLHF. As DNA, the CDR3 is TGTGCCAGCAGCTCCGCAGGGGGCGCGGGTTCACCCCTCCACTTT.

The count of this clonotype is one. V and J are TRBV10-3 and TRBJ1-2, with TRBD1 as a possible D gene (6 bases). The germline gives CDR1 ENHRY, CDR2 SYGVKD. V was trimmed by 7 bases and J by 8 bases, leaving 14 bases between them. The CDR3 has 12 residues. This chain's CDR3 is CAITRQAVGYTF. In nucleotides, the CDR3 is TGTGCCATCACCCGACAGGCGGTCGGCTACACCTTC.